A selection of T cell receptor beta chains follows, all from one sample in a study of T-cell memory formation after mild COVID-19. TCRdb independently ran MiXCR on the 5' RACE reads; one entry per CDR3 protein. The sample yields roughly 250,000 distinct CDR3 sequences, less than 20% seen once. Sequences were obtained from PBMCs or a T cell subset sorted from them (not recorded which). The receptors shown here come from a man between 18 and 29 years old who had mild COVID-19 (a few samples of this study predate the infection). Cell type and time point are not known. Both conserved end residues are part of each CDR3. A D gene is named only where the DNA matches it firmly. Expanded clones are given a class, and other clones once, few, many or no size at all.

TRBV28,.,few,TRBJ1-1,TGTGCCAGCGTATGGGGGGGCAGGACTGAAGCTTTCTTT,CASVWGGRTEAFF
TRBV29-1,TRBD1,.,TRBJ1-2,TGCAGCGTTGAAGATGGGCCGTTGAAGGGGGCCTATGGCTACACCTTC,CSVEDGPLKGAYGYTF
TRBV20-1,.,many,TRBJ2-5,TGCAGTGCTTCCAAAGAGACCCAGTACTTC,CSASKETQYF
TRBV20-1,.,.,TRBJ2-7,TGCAGTGCTACACACAGGGCCACCTACGAGCAGTACTTC,CSATHRATYEQYF
TRBV12-3/TRBV12-4,.,.,TRBJ2-7,TGTGCCAGCAGTTTCGGGCGGCAGGGTGCCAACGAGCAGTACTTC,CASSFGRQGANEQYF
TRBV20-1,.,.,TRBJ1-3,TGCAGTGCCAAGGGGGGTTCTGGAAACACCATATATTTT,CSAKGGSGNTIYF
TRBV4-2,TRBD2,few,TRBJ2-7,TGTGCCAGCAGCCAAGATCTAGCGGGGCCAACCTACGAGCAGTACTTC,CASSQDLAGPTYEQYF
TRBV2,.,.,TRBJ2-3,TGTGCCAGCAGTGCAAACCAGGGTAGTGGCGATACGCAGTATTTT,CASSANQGSGDTQYF
TRBV5-4,TRBD2,few,TRBJ2-2,TGTGCCAGCAGCCTCGGGACTAGCGGTTTATCCGGGGAGCTGTTTTTT,CASSLGTSGLSGELFF
TRBV5-1,TRBD1,.,TRBJ2-2,TGCGCCAGCAGCAGAACAGGGGGCGCAACCGGGGAGCTGTTTTTT,CASSRTGGATGELFF
TRBV20-1,.,few,TRBJ1-2,TGCAGTGCTAGACCCGCGACGGGACATACCAACTATGGCTACACCTTC,CSARPATGHTNYGYTF
TRBV4-3,TRBD1,.,TRBJ1-2,TGCGCCAGCAGCCAACGGGACAGGGCTTTCGCTGGCTACACCTTC,CASSQRDRAFAGYTF
TRBV6-2/TRBV6-3,.,.,TRBJ1-2,TGTGCCAGCACCACTCCCCACACGTACAACTATGGCTACACCTTC,CASTTPHTYNYGYTF
TRBV12-3/TRBV12-4,.,few,TRBJ2-7,TGTGCCAGCAGTTTAGGTGGGGACGGAGCCTACGAGCAGTACTTC,CASSLGGDGAYEQYF
TRBV7-9,.,many,TRBJ1-1,TGTGCCAGCAGCTTAGGGGAGGGCACTGAAGCTTTCTTT,CASSLGEGTEAFF
TRBV18,.,few,TRBJ1-5,TGTGCCAGCTCACCTTTCCAGACGGAGAATCAGCCCCAGCATTTT,CASSPFQTENQPQHF
TRBV7-2,.,many,TRBJ2-3,TGTGCCAGCAGCGATCTAGTGACTGATACGCAGTATTTT,CASSDLVTDTQYF
TRBV7-9,.,.,TRBJ1-4,TGTGCCAGCAGCCCCGGCCAAACTAATGAAAAACTGTTTTTT,CASSPGQTNEKLFF
TRBV7-3,TRBD1,few,TRBJ1-5,TGTGCCAGCAGCTGGACAGGGGGCCAGCCCCAGCATTTT,CASSWTGGQPQHF
TRBV28,TRBD2,.,TRBJ2-3,TGTGCCACAAGCGGGGGAGGCACAGATACGCAGTATTTT,CATSGGGTDTQYF
TRBV5-1,TRBD1,few,TRBJ1-5,TGCGCCAGCAGCTGGACAGGGGGCGCCGATCAGCCCCAGCATTTT,CASSWTGGADQPQHF
TRBV7-6,.,many,TRBJ2-3,TGTGCCAGCACGGGAGGGGGCCTTTCTACGCAGTATTTT,CASTGGGLSTQYF
TRBV20-1,.,few,TRBJ1-4,TGCAGTGCTCCCCAGCATATTAATGAAAAACTGTTTTTT,CSAPQHINEKLFF
TRBV2,TRBD1,.,TRBJ1-3,TGTGCCAGCAGCCGACAGGGTGGAAACACCATATATTTT,CASSRQGGNTIYF
TRBV5-1,TRBD1,once,TRBJ2-5,TGCGCCAGCAGTCAGGGATTAGGGATGGACAGGGACGTCGAGACCCAGTACTTC,CASSQGLGMDRDVETQYF
TRBV20-1,.,many,TRBJ1-3,TGCAGTGCCAAGGACAGAAGCTCTGGAAACACCATATATTTT,CSAKDRSSGNTIYF
TRBV7-2,.,many,TRBJ2-5,TGTGCCAGCAGCTTAGTCCTTGAGACCCAGTACTTC,CASSLVLETQYF
TRBV7-2,TRBD1,few,TRBJ1-6,TGTGCCAGCAGCTTCTCCCTCAGGGGGCAACGCGATTCACCCCTCCACTTT,CASSFSLRGQRDSPLHF
TRBV20-1,TRBD2,few,TRBJ2-5,TGCAGCCTGGTCGCTAGCGGTGTTCAGACCCAGTACTTC,CSLVASGVQTQYF
TRBV6-5,.,few,TRBJ1-4,TGTGCCAGCAGTCGCCGAGAGGGGAGAGGTGAAAAACTGTTTTTT,CASSRREGRGEKLFF
TRBV7-9,TRBD1,.,TRBJ1-2,TGTGCCAGCAGCACCCGGACAGGGGGGTATGGCTACACCTTC,CASSTRTGGYGYTF
TRBV9,TRBD1,.,TRBJ2-1,TGTGCCAGCAGCGTCCCCGACAGGGTGGGAGAGCAGTTCTTC,CASSVPDRVGEQFF
TRBV5-1,TRBD1,.,TRBJ2-5,TGCGCCAGCAGGACAGGGTGGGAAGAGACCCAGTACTTC,CASRTGWEETQYF
TRBV3-1,.,.,TRBJ2-5,TGTGCCAGCAGCCGGTTTGGGGAGGTAGAGACCCAGTACTTC,CASSRFGEVETQYF
TRBV15,.,.,TRBJ1-2,TGTGCCACCAGCAGAGACCAAGACTATGGCTACACCTTC,CATSRDQDYGYTF
TRBV6-5,.,few,TRBJ1-6,TGTGCCAGCAGCCTGGAGACTATTTCACCCCTCCACTTT,CASSLETISPLHF
TRBV15,.,.,TRBJ1-5,TGTGCCACCAGCAGAGAGTTCACAGACCAGCCCCAGCATTTT,CATSREFTDQPQHF
TRBV12-3/TRBV12-4,.,few,TRBJ1-1,TGTGCCAGCAATTTACAGCCGAACACTGAAGCTTTCTTT,CASNLQPNTEAFF
TRBV9,TRBD1,few,TRBJ1-5,TGTGCCAGCGCCAGGGGGTTGCAAGGCAATCAGCCCCAGCATTTT,CASARGLQGNQPQHF
TRBV2,TRBD1,many,TRBJ1-1,TGTGCCGGACGGACAGGGGGGACTGAAGCTTTCTTT,CAGRTGGTEAFF
TRBV4-3,TRBD2,few,TRBJ2-1,TGCGCCAGCAGCCAAGGACTAGCGGGTTTAGATGAGCAGTTCTTC,CASSQGLAGLDEQFF
TRBV7-6,.,.,TRBJ1-1,TGTGCCAGCAGCTCAATTACAGGGACGGAGATGAACACTGAAGCTTTCTTT,CASSSITGTEMNTEAFF
TRBV6-2/TRBV6-3,TRBD1,few,TRBJ1-5,TGTGCCACCGCATTTCCAGGGGGCGTCGGTCAGCCCCAGCATTTT,CATAFPGGVGQPQHF
TRBV7-3,TRBD2,.,TRBJ2-3,TGTGCCAGCAGCTTAGTTGGGACTAGCGGCACAGATACGCAGTATTTT,CASSLVGTSGTDTQYF
TRBV7-6,.,.,TRBJ1-1,TGTGCCAGCAGCTTAGAGGGCTTTGTACGGGGTGAAGCTTTCTTT,CASSLEGFVRGEAFF
TRBV2,TRBD2,.,TRBJ2-5,TGTGCCAGCAGTGAAGAGTTTAGCGGGTCAGAGACCCAGTACTTC,CASSEEFSGSETQYF
TRBV5-5,.,.,TRBJ1-5,TGTGCCAGCAGCTATGCCTCGGGGGACCATAGCAATCAGCCCCAGCATTTT,CASSYASGDHSNQPQHF